This T cell receptor beta chain was captured by sequencing in a study of T cell repertoires in cytomegalovirus infection. Across the whole study: Shared public TCR beta signatures pointed to both CMV infection and a matching HLA type. Overall study findings and caveats: HLA-C-restricted TCR beta clonotypes specific for CMV led the ex vivo response. Carriers of CMV plus the relevant HLA were identified by cumulative public TCR beta family frequency.

This clonotype was detected many times. Antigen unknown. MiXCR, applied by TCRdb to the reads, yields one record per CDR3 protein. The sample records 300,000 or so distinct CDR3 sequences, under 30% being singletons. The CDR3 covers 14 residues. The germline V gene encodes CDR1 SEHNR and CDR2 FQNEAQ (reference sequence). The V end lost 1 base, the J end lost 5 bases, and 9 bases lay between the germline ends. Sequenced sample: PBMCs. The chain couples TRBV7-9 to TRBJ2-1; D not resolved. The TCR sequence derives from a human donor in good health (CMV status not recorded). Some clones in this sample may be carry-over from other donors' samples. The CDR3 sequence: CASSLEANNNEQFF. In nucleotides, the CDR3 is TGTGCCAGCAGCTTAGAGGCCAATAACAATGAGCAGTTCTTC.